A selection of T cell receptor beta chains follows, all from one sample in a study of cytomegalovirus exposure and HLA in healthy donors. Generated by immunoSEQ multiplex PCR, the TCRdb table keeps only in-frame clones and is missing some. The sample shows about 110,000 clones, 65% to 80% of them seen only once. The sequencing input was PBMCs. These TCRs come from a woman aged 50 to 60 in good health and CMV-seropositive. The CDR3 runs from the conserved cysteine through the conserved F or W. The order of the fields is J gene, V gene, D gene, clone size, CDR3 DNA, CDR3 protein. The D gene is left open where the match is weak. Clone size is not always given. Where it is, it says once, few, many or a class for expanded clones.

j_gene: TRBJ1-5
v_gene: TRBV6-5
d_gene: TRBD1
abundance: -
CDR3nt: TGTGCCAGCAGGCGGACAGGGAATCAGCCCCAGCATTTT
CDR3aa: CASRRTGNQPQHF

j_gene: TRBJ2-7
v_gene: TRBV4-1
d_gene: TRBD1
abundance: few
CDR3nt: TGCGCCAGCAGCCAAGGCGACAGGGTCAACGAGCAGTACTTC
CDR3aa: CASSQGDRVNEQYF

j_gene: TRBJ1-6
v_gene: TRBV30
d_gene: -
abundance: few
CDR3nt: TGTGCCTGGAGTGCTCCGTCACCCCTCCACTTT
CDR3aa: CAWSAPSPLHF

j_gene: TRBJ1-1
v_gene: TRBV5-1
d_gene: -
abundance: -
CDR3nt: TGCGCCAGCAGCTTGGACAGGGTAAACACTGAAGCTTTCTTT
CDR3aa: CASSLDRVNTEAFF

j_gene: TRBJ1-1
v_gene: TRBV7-6
d_gene: TRBD1
abundance: -
CDR3nt: TGTGCCAGCACCCTTACAGGGGCGGGGATCACTGAAGCTTTCTTT
CDR3aa: CASTLTGAGITEAFF

j_gene: TRBJ1-4
v_gene: TRBV5-1
d_gene: TRBD1
abundance: -
CDR3nt: TGCGCCAGCAGCTTGGCGGGACAGGCCGGGGAAAAACTGTTTTTT
CDR3aa: CASSLAGQAGEKLFF

j_gene: TRBJ1-1
v_gene: TRBV7-3
d_gene: -
abundance: -
CDR3nt: TGTGCCAGCAGCCCAGGGCCCGGAGAGAACACTGAAGCTTTCTTT
CDR3aa: CASSPGPGENTEAFF

j_gene: TRBJ2-3
v_gene: TRBV5-1
d_gene: TRBD2
abundance: -
CDR3nt: TGCGCCAGCAGCTTGGATACGGGAGGTACAGATACGCAGTATTTT
CDR3aa: CASSLDTGGTDTQYF

j_gene: TRBJ1-1
v_gene: TRBV6-1
d_gene: -
abundance: -
CDR3nt: TGTGCCAGCAGGGGGGGGGTGGCCACTGAAGCTTTCTTT
CDR3aa: CASRGGVATEAFF

j_gene: TRBJ2-3
v_gene: TRBV28
d_gene: -
abundance: -
CDR3nt: TGTGCCAGCAGTTGGCGGGACTGGTACACAGATACGCAGTATTTT
CDR3aa: CASSWRDWYTDTQYF

j_gene: TRBJ2-3
v_gene: TRBV10-3
d_gene: -
abundance: -
CDR3nt: TGTGCCATCAGTGATCCAAAGGGGGATACGCAGTATTTT
CDR3aa: CAISDPKGDTQYF

j_gene: TRBJ1-4
v_gene: TRBV15
d_gene: -
abundance: -
CDR3nt: TGTGCCACCAGCAGAGATATAGCCAGCGAGGGGTTTTTT
CDR3aa: CATSRDIASEGFF

j_gene: TRBJ1-1
v_gene: TRBV5-1
d_gene: TRBD1
abundance: -
CDR3nt: TGCGCCAGCAGCCCTGGGACAGGGGCTAATCTGAACACTGAAGCTTTCTTT
CDR3aa: CASSPGTGANLNTEAFF

j_gene: TRBJ2-5
v_gene: TRBV6-6
d_gene: -
abundance: few
CDR3nt: TGTGCCAGCAACTTTCAGGGGGAGGCCCAGTACTTC
CDR3aa: CASNFQGEAQYF

j_gene: TRBJ2-7
v_gene: TRBV2
d_gene: -
abundance: -
CDR3nt: TGTGCCAGTGCGGAGGACTTTACCTACGAGCAGTACTTC
CDR3aa: CASAEDFTYEQYF

j_gene: TRBJ1-5
v_gene: TRBV6-6
d_gene: -
abundance: few
CDR3nt: TGTGCCAGCAGTTACTCTATAGCACAGGGCGGTCAGCCCCAGCATTTT
CDR3aa: CASSYSIAQGGQPQHF

j_gene: TRBJ2-7
v_gene: TRBV27
d_gene: -
abundance: -
CDR3nt: TGTGCCAGCAGGACAGCAGGGAGGTACCACGAGCAGTACTTC
CDR3aa: CASRTAGRYHEQYF

j_gene: TRBJ2-5
v_gene: TRBV18
d_gene: TRBD2
abundance: -
CDR3nt: TGTGCCAGCTCACCCCTCAGCGGGGGGGTTGGAGAGACCCAGTACTTC
CDR3aa: CASSPLSGGVGETQYF

j_gene: TRBJ1-1
v_gene: TRBV5-1
d_gene: -
abundance: -
CDR3nt: TGCGCCAGCAGCTTAAAAGGGGTGAACACTGAAGCTTTCTTT
CDR3aa: CASSLKGVNTEAFF